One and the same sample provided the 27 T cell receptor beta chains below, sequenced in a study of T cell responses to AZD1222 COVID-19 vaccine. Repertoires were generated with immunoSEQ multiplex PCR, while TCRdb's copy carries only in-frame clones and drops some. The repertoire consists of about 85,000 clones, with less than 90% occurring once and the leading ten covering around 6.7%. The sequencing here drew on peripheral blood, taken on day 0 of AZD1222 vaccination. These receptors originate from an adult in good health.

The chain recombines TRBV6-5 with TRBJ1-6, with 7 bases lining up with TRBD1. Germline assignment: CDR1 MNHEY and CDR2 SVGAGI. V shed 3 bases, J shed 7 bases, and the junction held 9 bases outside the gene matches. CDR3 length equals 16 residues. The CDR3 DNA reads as TGTGCCAGCAGTTATAGTGGCAGGGGGTGGAATTCACCCCTCCACTTT. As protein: CASSYSGRGWNSPLHF.

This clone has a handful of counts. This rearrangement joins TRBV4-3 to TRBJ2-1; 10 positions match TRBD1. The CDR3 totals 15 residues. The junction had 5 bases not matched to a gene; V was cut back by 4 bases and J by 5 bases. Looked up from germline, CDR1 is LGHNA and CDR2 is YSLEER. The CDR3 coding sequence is TGCGCCAGCAGCCGCGGACAGGGGGTGAACAATGAGCAGTTCTTC. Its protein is CASSRGQGVNNEQFF.

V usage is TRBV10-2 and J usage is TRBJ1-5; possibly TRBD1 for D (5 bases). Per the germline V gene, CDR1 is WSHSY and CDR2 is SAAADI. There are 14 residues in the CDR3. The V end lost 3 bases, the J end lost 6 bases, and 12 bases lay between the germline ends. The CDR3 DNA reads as TGCGCCAGCAGTGAAGTTGGGGGAAGTCAGCCCCAGCATTTT. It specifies CASSEVGGSQPQHF.

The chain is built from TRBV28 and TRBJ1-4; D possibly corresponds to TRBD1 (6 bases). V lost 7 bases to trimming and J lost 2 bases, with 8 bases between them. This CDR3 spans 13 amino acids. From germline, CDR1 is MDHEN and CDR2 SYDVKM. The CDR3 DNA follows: TGTGCCAGCACAGGGGCCACTAATGAAAAACTGTTTTTT. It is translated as CASTGATNEKLFF.

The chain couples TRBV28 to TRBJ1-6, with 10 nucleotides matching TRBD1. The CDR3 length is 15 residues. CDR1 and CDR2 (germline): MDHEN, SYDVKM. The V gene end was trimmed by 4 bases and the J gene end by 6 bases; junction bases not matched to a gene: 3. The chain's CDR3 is CASSSRDRGNSPLHF. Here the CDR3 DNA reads TGTGCCAGCAGTTCCCGGGACAGGGGTAATTCACCCCTCCACTTT.

CDR3 nucleotides: TGTGCCAGCAGTCCTAGCGGGGGACGCCAAGAGACCCAGTACTTC. Translated, it gives CASSPSGGRQETQYF. The V and J genes are TRBV28 and TRBJ2-5; 10 bases are shared with TRBD2. The ends lost 5 bases at V and 1 base at J; junction bases unmatched: 4. The CDR3 extends over 15 amino acids. Germline V lookup: CDR1 MDHEN, CDR2 SYDVKM.

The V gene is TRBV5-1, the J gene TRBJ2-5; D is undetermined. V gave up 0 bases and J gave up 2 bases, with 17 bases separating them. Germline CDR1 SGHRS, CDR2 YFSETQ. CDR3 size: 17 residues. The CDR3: CASSLGAVAPGQETQYF. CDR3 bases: TGCGCCAGCAGCTTGGGAGCCGTGGCGCCTGGACAAGAGACCCAGTACTTC.

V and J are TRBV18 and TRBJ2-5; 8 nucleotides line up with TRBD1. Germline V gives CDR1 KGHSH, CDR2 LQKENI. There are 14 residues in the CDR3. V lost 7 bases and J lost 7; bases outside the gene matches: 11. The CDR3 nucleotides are TGTGCCAGCTTCCGGGACAGGACTTCAAGGACCCAGTACTTC. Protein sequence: CASFRDRTSRTQYF.

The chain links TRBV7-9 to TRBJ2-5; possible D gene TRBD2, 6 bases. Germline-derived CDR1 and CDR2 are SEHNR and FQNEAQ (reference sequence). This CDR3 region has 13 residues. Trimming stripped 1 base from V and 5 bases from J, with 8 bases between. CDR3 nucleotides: TGTGCCAGCAGCTTAGGGGGGGACGAGACCCAGTACTTC. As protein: CASSLGGDETQYF.

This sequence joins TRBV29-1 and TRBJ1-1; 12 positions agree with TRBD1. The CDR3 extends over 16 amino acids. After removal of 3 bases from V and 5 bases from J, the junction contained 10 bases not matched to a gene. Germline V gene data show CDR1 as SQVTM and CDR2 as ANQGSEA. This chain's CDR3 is CSVDGTGGPGGTEAFF. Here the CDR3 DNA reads TGCAGCGTTGACGGGACAGGGGGCCCAGGCGGGACTGAAGCTTTCTTT.

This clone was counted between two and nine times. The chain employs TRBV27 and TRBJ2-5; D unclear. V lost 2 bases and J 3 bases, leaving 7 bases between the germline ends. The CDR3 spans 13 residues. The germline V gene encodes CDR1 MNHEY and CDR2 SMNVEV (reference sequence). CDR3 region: CASSLNRKETQYF. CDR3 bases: TGTGCCAGCAGTTTAAACCGAAAAGAGACCCAGTACTTC.

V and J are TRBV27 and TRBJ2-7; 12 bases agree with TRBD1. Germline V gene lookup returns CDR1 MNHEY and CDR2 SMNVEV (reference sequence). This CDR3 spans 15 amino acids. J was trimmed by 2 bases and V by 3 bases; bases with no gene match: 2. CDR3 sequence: CASSLGQGAPYEQYF. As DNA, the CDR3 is TGTGCCAGCAGTTTGGGACAGGGGGCTCCCTACGAGCAGTACTTC.

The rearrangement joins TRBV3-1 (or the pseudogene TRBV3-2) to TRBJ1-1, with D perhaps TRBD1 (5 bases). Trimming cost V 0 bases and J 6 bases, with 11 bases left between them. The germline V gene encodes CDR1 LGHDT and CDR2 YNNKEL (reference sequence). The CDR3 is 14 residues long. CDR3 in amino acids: CASSQDGAGSEAFF. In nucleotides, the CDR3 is TGTGCCAGCAGCCAAGATGGGGCAGGGTCTGAAGCTTTCTTT.

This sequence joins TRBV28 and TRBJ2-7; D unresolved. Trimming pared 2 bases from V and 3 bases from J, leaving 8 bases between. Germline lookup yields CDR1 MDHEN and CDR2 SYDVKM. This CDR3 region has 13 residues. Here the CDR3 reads CASSLLQSYEQYF. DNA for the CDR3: TGTGCCAGCAGTTTACTCCAGAGCTACGAGCAGTACTTC.

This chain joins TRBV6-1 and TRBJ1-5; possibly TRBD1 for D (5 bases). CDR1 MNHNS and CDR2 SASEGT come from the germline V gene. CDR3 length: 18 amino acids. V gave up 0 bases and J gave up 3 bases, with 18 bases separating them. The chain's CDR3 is CASSEAERGASPNQPQHF. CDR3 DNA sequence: TGTGCCAGCAGTGAAGCGGAGCGGGGCGCGTCTCCCAATCAGCCCCAGCATTTT.

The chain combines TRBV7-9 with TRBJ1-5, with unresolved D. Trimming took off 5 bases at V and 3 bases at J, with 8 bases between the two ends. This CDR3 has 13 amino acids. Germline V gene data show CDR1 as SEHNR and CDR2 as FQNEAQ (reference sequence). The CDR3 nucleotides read TGTGCCAGCAGCCTAAGCATCAATCAGCCCCAGCATTTT. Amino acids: CASSLSINQPQHF.

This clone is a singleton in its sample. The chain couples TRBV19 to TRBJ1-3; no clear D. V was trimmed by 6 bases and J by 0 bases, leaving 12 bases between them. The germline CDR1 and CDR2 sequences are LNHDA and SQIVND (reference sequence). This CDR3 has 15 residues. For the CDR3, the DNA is TGTGCCAGTAGAAAACAGTTATTCTCTGGAAACACCATATATTTT. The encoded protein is CASRKQLFSGNTIYF.

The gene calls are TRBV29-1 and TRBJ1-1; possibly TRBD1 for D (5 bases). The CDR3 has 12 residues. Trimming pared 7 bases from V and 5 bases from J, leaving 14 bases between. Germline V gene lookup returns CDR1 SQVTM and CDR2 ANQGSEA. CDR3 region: CSAAGGDTEAFF. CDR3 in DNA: TGCAGCGCCGCAGGAGGGGATACTGAAGCTTTCTTT.

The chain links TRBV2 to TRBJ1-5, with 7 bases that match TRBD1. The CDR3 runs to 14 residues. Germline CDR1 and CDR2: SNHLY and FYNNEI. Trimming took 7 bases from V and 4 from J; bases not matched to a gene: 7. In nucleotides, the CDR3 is TGTGCCAGCACGAAGACAGGGACTAATCAGCCCCAGCATTTT. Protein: CASTKTGTNQPQHF.

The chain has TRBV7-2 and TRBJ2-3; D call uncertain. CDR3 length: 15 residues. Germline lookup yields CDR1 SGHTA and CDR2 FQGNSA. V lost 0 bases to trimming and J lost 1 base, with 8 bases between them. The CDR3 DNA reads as TGTGCCAGCAGCTTAGCGTCATTTCGCACAGATACGCAGTATTTT. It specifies CASSLASFRTDTQYF.

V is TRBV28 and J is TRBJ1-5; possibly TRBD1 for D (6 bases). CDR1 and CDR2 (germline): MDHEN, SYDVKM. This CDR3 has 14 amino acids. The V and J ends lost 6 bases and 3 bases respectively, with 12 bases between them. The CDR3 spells CASRPQGYNQPQHF. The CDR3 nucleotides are TGTGCCAGCAGACCACAGGGATACAATCAGCCCCAGCATTTT.

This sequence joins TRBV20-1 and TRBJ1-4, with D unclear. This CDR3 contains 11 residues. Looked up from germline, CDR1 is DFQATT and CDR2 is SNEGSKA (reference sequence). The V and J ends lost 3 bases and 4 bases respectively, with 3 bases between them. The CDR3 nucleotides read TGCAGTGCTAGCATTAATGAAAAACTGTTTTTT. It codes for CSASINEKLFF.

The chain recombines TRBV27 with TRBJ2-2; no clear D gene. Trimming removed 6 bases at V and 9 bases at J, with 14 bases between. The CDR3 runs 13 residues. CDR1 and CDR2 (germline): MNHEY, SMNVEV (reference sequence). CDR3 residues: CASRNSARRELFF. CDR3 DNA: TGTGCCAGCAGAAATAGTGCCAGGAGGGAGCTGTTTTTT.

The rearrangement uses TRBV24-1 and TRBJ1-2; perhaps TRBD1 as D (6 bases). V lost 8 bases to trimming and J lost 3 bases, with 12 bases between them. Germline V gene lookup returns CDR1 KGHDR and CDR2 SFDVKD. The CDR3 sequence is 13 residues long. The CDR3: CATMGGADYGYTF. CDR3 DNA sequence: TGTGCCACCATGGGGGGCGCGGACTATGGCTACACCTTC.

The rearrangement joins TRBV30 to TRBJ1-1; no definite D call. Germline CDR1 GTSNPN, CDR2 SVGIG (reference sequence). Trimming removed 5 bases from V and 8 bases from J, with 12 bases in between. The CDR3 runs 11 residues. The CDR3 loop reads CAWARGGEAFF. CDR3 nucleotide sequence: TGTGCCTGGGCCCGGGGAGGAGAAGCTTTCTTT.

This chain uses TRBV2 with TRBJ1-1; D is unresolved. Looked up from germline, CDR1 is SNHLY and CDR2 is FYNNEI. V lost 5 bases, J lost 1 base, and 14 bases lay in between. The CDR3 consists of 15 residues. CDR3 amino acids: CASSPTGVGNTEAFF. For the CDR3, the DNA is TGTGCCAGCAGTCCCACCGGGGTAGGGAACACTGAAGCTTTCTTT.

The CDR3 region has the DNA TGTGCCAGCAGCCCAAGGGCCCAGGGAGCTCCTGAAGCTTTCTTT. Protein: CASSPRAQGAPEAFF. This chain connects TRBV7-9 to TRBJ1-1; D is possibly TRBD1 (5 bases). V was trimmed by 5 bases and J by 6 bases, leaving 19 bases between them. Germline-derived CDR1 and CDR2 are SEHNR and FQNEAQ (reference sequence). The CDR3 spans 15 residues.